These T cell receptor beta chains were read from a single sample in a study of shared clonotypes between healthy human individuals. Profiling relied on immunoSEQ multiplex PCR, and the TCRdb table lists in-frame clones only, not all of them. The sample has 2 million to 2.5 million clones, roughly 96% seen once. Sequencing was carried out using naive CD4+ T cells sorted from blood. Receptor source: a man aged 18 to 30 in good health. Each CDR3 is given without its conserved first and last residue. The D gene is left open where the match is weak.

CDR3: ASTPGAARIWGKQF
D: NA
V: TRBV5-8
J: TRBJ2-1

CDR3: AISPSEGAGSEQF
D: TRBD1
V: TRBV10-3
J: TRBJ2-1

CDR3: ASSSLGAGELF
D: NA
V: TRBV2
J: TRBJ2-2

CDR3: ASSQESAGSTEAF
D: NA
V: TRBV4-3
J: TRBJ1-1

CDR3: ASSLADLNTEAF
D: NA
V: TRBV7-6
J: TRBJ1-1

CDR3: ASSQVQGALAVNTEAF
D: TRBD1
V: TRBV4-1
J: TRBJ1-1

CDR3: ATYWRQGNTEAF
D: NA
V: TRBV28
J: TRBJ1-1

CDR3: ATSRDKGLNQPQH
D: NA
V: TRBV15
J: TRBJ1-5

CDR3: ASSSTGGNTEAF
D: TRBD1
V: TRBV5-1
J: TRBJ1-1

CDR3: ASSVGDSRTDTQY
D: TRBD1
V: TRBV7-6
J: TRBJ2-3

CDR3: ASSDPGSGANVLT
D: NA
V: TRBV2
J: TRBJ2-6

CDR3: ASSLLEGYEQY
D: NA
V: TRBV7-2
J: TRBJ2-7

CDR3: ASSPHPSGNPYNEQF
D: TRBD2
V: TRBV4-3
J: TRBJ2-1

CDR3: AISAIDRGEGYT
D: NA
V: TRBV10-3
J: TRBJ1-2

CDR3: ARSWGDTQY
D: NA
V: TRBV5-3
J: TRBJ2-3

CDR3: ASSLKDISYEQY
D: NA
V: TRBV27
J: TRBJ2-7

CDR3: ASSTSGGTDTQY
D: TRBD2
V: TRBV11-1
J: TRBJ2-3

CDR3: ASTKSPFSPLH
D: NA
V: TRBV21-1
J: TRBJ1-6

CDR3: AWSGVRDYGYT
D: NA
V: TRBV30
J: TRBJ1-2

CDR3: ASSLVPGAMGETQY
D: NA
V: TRBV5-1
J: TRBJ2-5

CDR3: ASSPNSPLH
D: NA
V: TRBV2
J: TRBJ1-6

CDR3: ASSSGWYQETQY
D: NA
V: TRBV5-1
J: TRBJ2-5

CDR3: ASGWTGEETQY
D: TRBD1
V: TRBV12-5
J: TRBJ2-5

CDR3: ASSWGAGRVFYGYT
D: NA
V: TRBV5-7
J: TRBJ1-2